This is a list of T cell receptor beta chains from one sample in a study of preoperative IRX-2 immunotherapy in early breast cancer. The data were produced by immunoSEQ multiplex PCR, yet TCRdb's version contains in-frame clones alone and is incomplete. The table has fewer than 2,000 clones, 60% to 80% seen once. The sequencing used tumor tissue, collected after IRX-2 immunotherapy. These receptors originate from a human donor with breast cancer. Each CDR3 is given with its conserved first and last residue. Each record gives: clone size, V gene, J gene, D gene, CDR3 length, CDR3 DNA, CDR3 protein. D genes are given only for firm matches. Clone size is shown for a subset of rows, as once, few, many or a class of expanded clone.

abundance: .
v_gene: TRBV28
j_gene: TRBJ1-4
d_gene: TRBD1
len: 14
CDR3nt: TGTGCCAGCAGTTTTTTGGACAGGGGCGTAAAACTGTTTTTT
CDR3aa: CASSFLDRGVKLFF

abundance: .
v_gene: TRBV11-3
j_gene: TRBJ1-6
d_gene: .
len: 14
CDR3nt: TGTGCCAGCAGCTTGGACAAGCTGAATTCACCCCTCCACTTT
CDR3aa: CASSLDKLNSPLHF

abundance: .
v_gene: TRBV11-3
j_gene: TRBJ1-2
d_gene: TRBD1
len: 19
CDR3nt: TGTGCCAGCAGCACCCGTAACCCGGGACAGGGGGGCATTGACTATGGCTACACCTTC
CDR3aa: CASSTRNPGQGGIDYGYTF

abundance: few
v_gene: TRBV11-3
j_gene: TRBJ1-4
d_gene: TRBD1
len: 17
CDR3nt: TGTGCCAGCAGCTTAGGCTGGACAGGGGCAACTAATGAAAAACTGTTTTTT
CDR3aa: CASSLGWTGATNEKLFF

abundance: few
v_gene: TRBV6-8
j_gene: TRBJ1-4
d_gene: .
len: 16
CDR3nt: TGTGCCAGCAGTTACTCGTCGTTCCAAGGGATTGAAAAACTGTTTTTT
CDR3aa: CASSYSSFQGIEKLFF

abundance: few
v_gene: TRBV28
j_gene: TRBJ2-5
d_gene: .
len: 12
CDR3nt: TGTGCCAGCAGAGGACCCTCTGAGACCCAGTACTTC
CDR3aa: CASRGPSETQYF

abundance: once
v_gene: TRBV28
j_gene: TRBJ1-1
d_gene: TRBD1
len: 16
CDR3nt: TGTGCCAGCAGTTTGTCGGAGGGGGCAATGAACACTGAAGCTTTCTTT
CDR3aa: CASSLSEGAMNTEAFF

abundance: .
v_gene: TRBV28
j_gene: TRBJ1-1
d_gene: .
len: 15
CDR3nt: TGTGCCAGCAGTTTATATCAGGGGCCAAGGGGTGAAGCTTTCTTT
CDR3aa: CASSLYQGPRGEAFF

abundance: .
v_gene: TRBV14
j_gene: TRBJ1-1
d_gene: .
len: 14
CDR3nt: TGTGCCAGCAGCCAATCGGACAGGAACACTGAAGCTTTCTTT
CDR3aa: CASSQSDRNTEAFF

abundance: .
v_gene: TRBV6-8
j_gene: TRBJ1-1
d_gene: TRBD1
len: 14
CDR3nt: TGTGCCAGCAGTTACTCTGGGACAGGGACTGAAGCTTTCTTT
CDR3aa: CASSYSGTGTEAFF

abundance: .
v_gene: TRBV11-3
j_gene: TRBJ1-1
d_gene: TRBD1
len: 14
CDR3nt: TGTGCCAGCAGCAGACAGGGACAGGCACTTGAAGCTTTCTTT
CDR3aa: CASSRQGQALEAFF

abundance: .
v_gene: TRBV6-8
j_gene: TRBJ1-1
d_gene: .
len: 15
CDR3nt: TGTGCCAGCAGTTTCGGACTAAGGATGAACACTGAAGCTTTCTTT
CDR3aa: CASSFGLRMNTEAFF

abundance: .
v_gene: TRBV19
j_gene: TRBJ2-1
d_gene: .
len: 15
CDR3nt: TGTGCCAGTAGGAACCGGGACGGAAATTACAATGAGCAGTTCTTC
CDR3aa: CASRNRDGNYNEQFF

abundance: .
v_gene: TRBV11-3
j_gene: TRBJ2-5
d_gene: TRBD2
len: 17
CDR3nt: TGTGCCAGCAGCTCTCAAGCGGGGGCCAAACTCCGGGAGACCCAGTACTTC
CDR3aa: CASSSQAGAKLRETQYF

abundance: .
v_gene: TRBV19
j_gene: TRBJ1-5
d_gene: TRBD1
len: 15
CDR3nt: TGTGCCAGTAAGGGACAGGGGGTAGGCAATCAGCCCCAGCATTTT
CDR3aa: CASKGQGVGNQPQHF

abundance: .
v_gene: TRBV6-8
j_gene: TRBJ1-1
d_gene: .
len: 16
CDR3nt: TGTGCCAGCAGCCAGGGGACTTCCCCTTCGAACACTGAAGCTTTCTTT
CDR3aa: CASSQGTSPSNTEAFF

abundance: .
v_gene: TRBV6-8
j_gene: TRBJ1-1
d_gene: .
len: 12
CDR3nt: TGTGCCAGCAGTGGCCGGAACACTGAAGCTTTCTTT
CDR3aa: CASSGRNTEAFF

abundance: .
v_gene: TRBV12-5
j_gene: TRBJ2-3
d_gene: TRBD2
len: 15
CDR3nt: TGTGCCAGCACAAACCTAGCGGGTGCCACAGATACGCAGTATTTT
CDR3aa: CASTNLAGATDTQYF

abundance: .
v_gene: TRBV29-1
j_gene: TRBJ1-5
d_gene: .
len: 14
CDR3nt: TGCAGCGAGACCCGACCGGGAATTAATCAGCCCCAGCATTTT
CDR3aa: CSETRPGINQPQHF

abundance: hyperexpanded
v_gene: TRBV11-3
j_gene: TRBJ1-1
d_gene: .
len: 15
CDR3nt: TGTGCCAGCAGCTTAGTTCTGGTCATGAACACTGAAGCTTTCTTT
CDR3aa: CASSLVLVMNTEAFF